This T cell receptor beta chain was identified during a study of vaccination and CD4 T cells after COVID-19. Across the whole study: Post-vaccine sampling followed dose two by a median about 72 days (range 14 to 241).

This CDR3 comprises 14 residues. Germline loops: CDR1 SGHVS, CDR2 FNYEAQ. V was clipped by 5 bases and J by 5 bases, with 12 bases between them. The Oncomine TCR Beta short-read assay was applied to DNA of cultured CD4+ T cells. TCRdb redid the calling of the PCR reads with MiXCR, one entry per CDR3 protein. The data show 15,000 or so distinct CDR3 sequences, 45% to 60% seen once. Study outcomes and limitations: Convalescent patients had a median roughly 86% of reactive clones appearing only post-vaccination.

Treatment here: approximately 10-day PBMC culture with coronavirus spike peptide pools or control peptides (ViraFEST assay). This clonotype has just a few counts. Antigen unknown. The rearrangement links TRBV7-6 to TRBJ1-4, with a tentative D call TRBD1 (5 bases). The TCR originated in a human donor who had recovered from COVID-19. The specimen was CD4+ T cells from blood, cultured in vitro. DNA for the CDR3: TGTGCCAGCAGCCCACCCGCAGGGAATGAAAAACTGTTTTTT. As protein: CASSPPAGNEKLFF.